This T cell receptor beta chain was documented in a study of cytomegalovirus exposure and HLA in healthy donors. A multiplex PCR was run with 60 Vbeta primers and 13 Jbeta primers. Data came from immunoSEQ multiplex PCR; TCRdb stores just in-frame clones and leaves some out. The sample yields about 210,000 clones, 86% seen once. Germline V lookup: CDR1 SGHVS, CDR2 FQNEAQ. This CDR3 contains 16 residues. V gave up 5 bases and J gave up 6 bases; unmatched junction bases: 11. In regard to this clone: Its specificity is not known.

Study results and limitations: No immune exposure information besides CMV serostatus was available. A later analysis linked a missense DCLRE1C variant to TCR beta V- and J-gene trimming.

This sequence was found in a woman in her twenties or thirties in good health and CMV-seronegative. The specimen sequenced was PBMCs. The rearrangement uses TRBV7-8 and TRBJ2-1, with 9 bases fitting TRBD2. CDR3 DNA: TGTGCCAGCAGCCCCTTCGGGGCGCGGGGGGGCAATGAGCAGTTCTTC. Translated: CASSPFGARGGNEQFF. The whole variable domain, remainder taken from reference TRBV7-8 and TRBJ2-1, is GAGVSQSPRYKVAKRGQDVALRCDPISGHVSLFWYQQALGQGPEFLTYFQNEAQLDKSGLPSDRFFAERPEGSVSTLKIQRTQQEDSAVYLCASSPFGARGGNEQFFGPGTRLTVL.